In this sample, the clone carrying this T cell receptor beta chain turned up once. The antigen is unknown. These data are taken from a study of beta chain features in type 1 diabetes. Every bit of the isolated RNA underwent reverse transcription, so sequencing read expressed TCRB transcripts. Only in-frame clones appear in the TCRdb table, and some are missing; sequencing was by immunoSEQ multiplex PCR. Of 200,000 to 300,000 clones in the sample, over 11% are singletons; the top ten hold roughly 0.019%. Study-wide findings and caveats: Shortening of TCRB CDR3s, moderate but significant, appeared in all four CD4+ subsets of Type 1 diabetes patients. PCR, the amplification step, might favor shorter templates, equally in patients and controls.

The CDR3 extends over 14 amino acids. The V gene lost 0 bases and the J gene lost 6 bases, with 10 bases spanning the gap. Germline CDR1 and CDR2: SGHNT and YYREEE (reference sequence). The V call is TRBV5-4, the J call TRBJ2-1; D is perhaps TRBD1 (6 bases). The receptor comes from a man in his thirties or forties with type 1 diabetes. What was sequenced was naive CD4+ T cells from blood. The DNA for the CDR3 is TGTGCCAGCAGCTTGGTATCAGGGGCCAATGAGCAGTTCTTC. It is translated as CASSLVSGANEQFF.